Following are 18 T cell receptor beta chains from one sample sequenced in a study of cytomegalovirus exposure and HLA in healthy donors. This PCR relied on a set of 60 Vbeta primers and 13 Jbeta primers. The data were produced by immunoSEQ multiplex PCR, yet TCRdb's version contains in-frame clones alone and is incomplete. This repertoire shows about 59,000 clones, 83% found once; its top ten account for less than 2%. Sequencing input: PBMCs. All receptors come from a human donor in good health.

The chain joins TRBV4-2 to TRBJ2-7, with TRBD1 identical over 10 bases. The V gene end was trimmed by 3 bases and the J gene end by 11 bases; junction bases not matched to a gene: 4. The germline gives CDR1 LGHNA, CDR2 YNFKEQ. This CDR3 is built from 12 residues. CDR3 DNA sequence: TGTGCCAGCAGCCAGGGACAGGGGAAGGAGTACTTC. Translating gives CASSQGQGKEYF.

The V call is TRBV28, the J call TRBJ2-1, with D possibly TRBD1 on 5 matching bases. This CDR3 spans 14 amino acids. Germline CDR1 is MDHEN and CDR2 is SYDVKM. Trimming cost V 2 bases and J 6 bases, with 11 bases left between them. The CDR3 region has the DNA TGTGCCAGCAGTTTAGGGGCAGACTCCAATGAGCAGTTCTTC. It is translated as CASSLGADSNEQFF.

The rearrangement links TRBV10-3 to TRBJ2-3, with D perhaps matching TRBD1 (5 bases). The length of the CDR3 is 14 residues. Looked up from germline, CDR1 is ENHRY and CDR2 is SYGVKD. V was trimmed by 3 bases and J by 4 bases, leaving 11 bases between them. The CDR3 region is CAISDRVDADTQYF. In nucleotides, the CDR3 is TGTGCCATCAGTGACAGGGTGGACGCAGATACGCAGTATTTT.

This clone was seen just once. The chain combines TRBV6-6 with TRBJ2-2; TRBD1 matches at 9 bases. With 5 bases clipped from V and 1 base from J, the junction kept 2 bases outside the gene matches. The CDR3 loop spans 15 amino acids. CDR1 is MNHNY and CDR2 is SVGAGI in the germline V gene (reference sequence). CDR3: CASSRQGVNTGELFF. CDR3 DNA: TGTGCCAGCAGTAGACAGGGGGTGAACACCGGGGAGCTGTTTTTT.

The rearrangement links TRBV7-8 to TRBJ2-3; 10 bases fit TRBD1. This CDR3 contains 16 residues. Germline values: CDR1 SGHVS, CDR2 FQNEAQ. Trimming at V came to 2 bases and at J to 8 bases, leaving 10 bases not matched to a gene. DNA for the CDR3: TGTGCCAGCAGCTTAACCCCCGGGACAGGGGTTGGTACGCAGTATTTT. This gives the protein CASSLTPGTGVGTQYF.

The chain has TRBV4-2 and TRBJ2-1; TRBD2 matches 13 bases. This CDR3 has 15 residues. Germline V lookup: CDR1 LGHNA, CDR2 YNFKEQ. After removal of 4 bases from V and 8 bases from J, the junction contained 5 bases not matched to a gene. CDR3 protein: CASSRGTSGDHEQFF. In DNA, the CDR3 is TGTGCCAGCAGCCGCGGGACTAGCGGGGATCATGAGCAGTTCTTC.

The V and J genes are TRBV21-1 and TRBJ2-1; the DNA was not used to check the table's D call, TRBD1. TRBV21-1 constitutes a pseudogene. The CDR3 loop spans 19 amino acids. Written as DNA, the CDR3 is TGTGCCAGCAGCAAACCTAGGGGGCGGGCCCGGCTAACCTACAATGAGCAGTTCTTC. Translated, it gives CASSKPRGRARLTYNEQFF.

A single count supports this clone. J is TRBJ2-3 and V is TRBV10-1, with 8 bases lining up with TRBD1. Germline V gene sequence: CDR1 WNHNN, CDR2 SYGVQD (reference sequence). The CDR3 is 15 amino acids. Trimming removed 1 base from V and 3 bases from J; junction bases left unmatched: 3. The CDR3 coding sequence is TGCGCCAGCAGTGAGTACAGGGGGTGGACAGATACGCAGTATTTT. As protein: CASSEYRGWTDTQYF.

J is TRBJ1-2 and V is TRBV30, with a tentative D call TRBD1 (5 bases). V was trimmed by 5 bases and J by 10 bases, leaving 14 bases between them. The CDR3 has 11 amino acids. CDR1 GTSNPN and CDR2 SVGIG come from the germline V gene (reference sequence). CDR3 sequence reads: CAWGVGALYTF. The CDR3 bases are TGTGCCTGGGGGGTTGGGGCACTCTACACCTTC.

The CDR3 region has the DNA TGCGCCAGCAGCTTGATGGGGGCAATAGCGGGAATAGCAGATACGCAGTATTTT. Translating gives CASSLMGAIAGIADTQYF. This chain links TRBV5-1 with TRBJ2-3, with 8 bases matching TRBD2. The CDR3 consists of 18 residues. The germline V gene has CDR1 SGHRS and CDR2 YFSETQ. V was clipped by 1 base and J by 4 bases; unmatched bases: 14. Combining the CDR3 with reference TRBV5-1 and TRBJ2-3 gives the whole variable domain KAGVTQTPRYLIKTRGQQVTLSCSPISGHRSVSWYQQTPGQGLQFLFEYFSETQRNKGNFPGRFSGRQFSNSRSEMNVSTLELGDSALYLCASSLMGAIAGIADTQYFGPGTRLTVL.

This clone occurred a few times. The V and J genes are TRBV4-3 and TRBJ1-1, with 7 bases matching TRBD1. CDR3 length: 14 amino acids. CDR1 LGHNA and CDR2 YSLEER come from the germline V gene. After removal of 3 bases from V and 6 bases from J, the junction contained 7 bases not matched to a gene. For the CDR3, the DNA is TGCGCCAGCAGCCAGGGTCACAGGGGATCTGAAGCTTTCTTT. Amino acids: CASSQGHRGSEAFF.

The rearrangement joins TRBV6-5 to TRBJ1-1; D call uncertain. Trimming took off 5 bases at V and 5 bases at J, with 12 bases between the two ends. This CDR3 is 13 amino acids long. Germline CDR1 is MNHEY and CDR2 is SVGAGI. The CDR3 reads CASSRGLGTEAFF. In nucleotides, the CDR3 is TGTGCCAGCAGTCGAGGGCTCGGGACTGAAGCTTTCTTT.

The gene calls are TRBV11-2 and TRBJ2-5; 12 positions agree with TRBD2. V lost 3 bases, J lost 5 bases, and 1 base stayed unmatched. This CDR3 contains 14 residues. CDR1 and CDR2 from the germline V gene are SGHAT and FQNNGV. CDR3 protein: CASSLTSGSETQYF. CDR3 DNA sequence: TGTGCCAGCAGCTTGACTAGCGGGAGTGAGACCCAGTACTTC.

The chain employs TRBV5-1 and TRBJ2-2; 9 bases fit TRBD1. Germline loops: CDR1 SGHRS, CDR2 YFSETQ. This CDR3 is built from 16 residues. With V trimmed by 6 bases and J by 2 bases, 8 bases remained unmatched. The CDR3 DNA is TGCGCCAGCACCGAGTCGGGACAGGGAAACACCGGGGAGCTGTTTTTT. It codes for CASTESGQGNTGELFF.

The genes are TRBV5-4 and TRBJ1-6; TRBD1 agrees at 8 bases. V was clipped by 0 bases and J by 10 bases; unmatched bases: 9. Germline loops: CDR1 SGHNT, CDR2 YYREEE (reference sequence). The CDR3 spans 16 residues. The chain's CDR3 is CASSLAPGQGSSPLHF. DNA for the CDR3: TGTGCCAGCAGCTTGGCCCCTGGACAGGGCAGCTCACCCCTCCACTTT.

This chain links TRBV14 with TRBJ2-2; 10 bases are shared with TRBD1. The V segment lost 4 bases and the J segment 5 bases; nucleotides outside the gene matches: 4. Per the germline V gene, CDR1 is SGHDN and CDR2 is FVKESK. The CDR3 spans 15 residues. Here the CDR3 reads CASSRQGAPTGELFF. The CDR3 DNA follows: TGTGCCAGCAGCCGACAGGGGGCTCCGACCGGGGAGCTGTTTTTT.

The rearrangement joins TRBV5-1 to TRBJ1-3; 8 nucleotides match TRBD1. With 4 bases clipped from V and 3 bases from J, the junction kept 6 bases outside the gene matches. CDR3 length: 15 amino acids. The V gene's germline CDR1 is SGHRS and CDR2 YFSETQ. In DNA form, the CDR3 reads TGCGCCAGCAGCCTCGGACAGGGCGGTGGAAACACCATATATTTT. Protein sequence: CASSLGQGGGNTIYF. The complete variable domain, with remaining parts taken from reference TRBV5-1 and TRBJ1-3, reads KAGVTQTPRYLIKTRGQQVTLSCSPISGHRSVSWYQQTPGQGLQFLFEYFSETQRNKGNFPGRFSGRQFSNSRSEMNVSTLELGDSALYLCASSLGQGGGNTIYFGEGSWLTVV.

The chain links TRBV29-1 to TRBJ1-1; 8 bases are shared with TRBD1. The CDR3 totals 13 residues. V was clipped by 5 bases and J by 3 bases; unmatched bases: 5. CDR1 is SQVTM and CDR2 is ANQGSEA in the germline V gene. The CDR3 DNA reads TGCAGCGTTCGCACACAGGGGGACACTGAAGCTTTCTTT. Residues: CSVRTQGDTEAFF.